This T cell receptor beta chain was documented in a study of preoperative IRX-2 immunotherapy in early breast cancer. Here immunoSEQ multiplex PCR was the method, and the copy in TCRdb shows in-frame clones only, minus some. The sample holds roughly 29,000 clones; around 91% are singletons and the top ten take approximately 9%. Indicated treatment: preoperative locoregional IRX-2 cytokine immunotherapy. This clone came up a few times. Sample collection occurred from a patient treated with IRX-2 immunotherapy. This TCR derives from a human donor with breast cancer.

In nucleotides, the CDR3 is TGTGCCAGTAGAAGGACAGGGGGCTACACCGGGGAGCTGTTTTTT. It translates to CASRRTGGYTGELFF. This chain joins TRBV19 and TRBJ2-2; 11 bases match TRBD1. The length of the CDR3 is 15 residues. The ends lost 6 bases at V and 3 bases at J; junction bases unmatched: 3. Germline V CDR1 and CDR2: LNHDA, SQIVND (reference sequence). Based on the CDR3 plus reference TRBV19 and TRBJ2-2, the full variable domain is DGGITQSPKYLFRKEGQNVTLSCEQNLNHDAMYWYRQDPGQGLRLIYYSQIVNDFQKGDIAEGYSVSREKKESFPLTVTSAQKNPTAFYLCASRRTGGYTGELFFGEGSRLTVL.